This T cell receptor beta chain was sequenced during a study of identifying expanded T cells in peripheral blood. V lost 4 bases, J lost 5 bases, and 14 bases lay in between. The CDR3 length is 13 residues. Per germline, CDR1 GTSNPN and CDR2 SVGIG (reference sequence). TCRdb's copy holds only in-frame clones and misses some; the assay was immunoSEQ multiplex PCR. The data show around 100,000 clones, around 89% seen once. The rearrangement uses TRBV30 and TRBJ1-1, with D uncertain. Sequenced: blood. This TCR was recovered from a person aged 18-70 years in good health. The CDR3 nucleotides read TGTGCCTGGACGCCGGGTACGGGGACTGAAGCTTTCTTT. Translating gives CAWTPGTGTEAFF.